This T cell receptor (beta chain) emerged from a study of T cells expressing NK-cell markers. The study, taken as a whole, reports: In six donors, dominant NKG2C+ clonotypes were roughly 1.0-8% of CD8+ T cells.

CDR3 length: 17 amino acids. The germline V gene has CDR1 MNHEY and CDR2 SMNVEV (reference sequence). Production of TCR beta cDNA relied on 5'RACE template switching with UMIs. TCRdb re-called the 5' RACE reads; every CDR3 protein appears as one record, without DNA. The sample holds 150,000 or so distinct CDR3 sequences. Worth noting for this clonotype: Its target is not known.

The specimen sequenced was blood T cells: a sorted CD56 or NKG2C T cell subset, CD4+ or CD8+ T cells, or bulk PBMC T cells (not recorded which). The rearrangement joins TRBV27 to TRBJ2-7; the TCRdb D gene call, TRBD2, has no DNA to confirm it. This receptor was obtained from a woman between 45 and 60 years old in good health. The CDR3: CASSLYRTSGSLDEQYF.